The rows below give T cell receptor beta chains drawn from one sample of a study of shared clonotypes between healthy human individuals. The method was immunoSEQ multiplex PCR; TCRdb's version includes in-frame clones alone and lacks a portion of them. The top ten hold about 0.13% of the sample, which has millions of clones, roughly 95% seen once. Sequencing was performed on naive CD4+ T cells sorted from blood. The receptors here all came from a young man in good health. CDR3s include the opening cysteine and the closing phenylalanine or tryptophan. The order of the fields is D gene, clone size, J gene, V gene, CDR3 DNA, CDR3 protein. The D gene is left open where the match is weak. Rows give clone size only sometimes, using once, few, many, or a class for an expanded clone.

D gene: NA; clone size: once; J gene: TRBJ2-3; V gene: TRBV2; CDR3 DNA: TGTGCCAGCAGTGGGGGGCTAAGTGGGGCAGATACGCAGTATTTT; CDR3 protein: CASSGGLSGADTQYF
D gene: TRBD1; clone size: NA; J gene: TRBJ2-1; V gene: TRBV6-6; CDR3 DNA: TGTGCCAGCAGTTGGACAGGGGGTAACAATGAGCAGTTCTTC; CDR3 protein: CASSWTGGNNEQFF
D gene: TRBD2; clone size: NA; J gene: TRBJ2-3; V gene: TRBV19; CDR3 DNA: TGTGCCAGTAGGACTAGCGGAGGGGGGGATACGCAGTATTTT; CDR3 protein: CASRTSGGGDTQYF
D gene: NA; clone size: NA; J gene: TRBJ1-5; V gene: TRBV6-5; CDR3 DNA: TGTGCCAGCAGTTACTACGGACCGATTAGCAATCAGCCCCAGCATTTT; CDR3 protein: CASSYYGPISNQPQHF
D gene: NA; clone size: NA; J gene: TRBJ1-1; V gene: TRBV6-5; CDR3 DNA: TGTGCCAGCAGTTACTCCTACCAGGGTACTGAAGCTTTCTTT; CDR3 protein: CASSYSYQGTEAFF
D gene: TRBD2; clone size: NA; J gene: TRBJ2-1; V gene: TRBV4-1; CDR3 DNA: TGCGCCAGCAGCCAGTACTCGGGACTAGCGGGAGGGCCAAATGAGCAGTTCTTC; CDR3 protein: CASSQYSGLAGGPNEQFF
D gene: NA; clone size: NA; J gene: TRBJ1-5; V gene: TRBV18; CDR3 DNA: TGTGCCAGCTCAACAGGACAGAAGGCTCAGCCCCAGCATTTT; CDR3 protein: CASSTGQKAQPQHF
D gene: NA; clone size: NA; J gene: TRBJ1-2; V gene: TRBV9; CDR3 DNA: TGTGCCAGCAGCCATATACAGGGAGACTATGGCTACACCTTC; CDR3 protein: CASSHIQGDYGYTF
D gene: TRBD1; clone size: NA; J gene: TRBJ1-6; V gene: TRBV18; CDR3 DNA: TGTGCCAGCTCACAGACAGGGACAACTAATAATTCACCCCTCCACTTT; CDR3 protein: CASSQTGTTNNSPLHF
D gene: NA; clone size: NA; J gene: TRBJ2-5; V gene: TRBV28; CDR3 DNA: TGTGCCAGCAGTTTTGTGCGCGATGAGACCCAGTACTTC; CDR3 protein: CASSFVRDETQYF
D gene: NA; clone size: NA; J gene: TRBJ2-7; V gene: TRBV7-2; CDR3 DNA: TGTGCCAGCAGCTTAGTCAGGGGCGAGCAGTACTTC; CDR3 protein: CASSLVRGEQYF
D gene: TRBD1; clone size: NA; J gene: TRBJ2-5; V gene: TRBV10-3; CDR3 DNA: TGTGCCATCAGGACAGGGAGTGAGACCCAGTACTTC; CDR3 protein: CAIRTGSETQYF
D gene: NA; clone size: NA; J gene: TRBJ2-7; V gene: TRBV7-8; CDR3 DNA: TGTGCCAGCAGCTTAGGCGTTTCCGGGACCGGGACCTACGAGCAGTACTTC; CDR3 protein: CASSLGVSGTGTYEQYF
D gene: NA; clone size: NA; J gene: TRBJ2-1; V gene: TRBV9; CDR3 DNA: TGTGCCAGCAGCGTAGCACAGCCCTCCTACAATGAGCAGTTCTTC; CDR3 protein: CASSVAQPSYNEQFF
D gene: TRBD1; clone size: NA; J gene: TRBJ1-2; V gene: TRBV27; CDR3 DNA: TGTGCCAGCAGTTTAGTCGGGGGACAGGGGGGTCCTAACTATGGCTACACCTTC; CDR3 protein: CASSLVGGQGGPNYGYTF
D gene: NA; clone size: NA; J gene: TRBJ1-2; V gene: TRBV6-5; CDR3 DNA: TGTGCCAGCAGCCCACCCGGCAGGGACTATGGCTACACCTTC; CDR3 protein: CASSPPGRDYGYTF
D gene: NA; clone size: NA; J gene: TRBJ1-4; V gene: TRBV30; CDR3 DNA: TGTGCCTGGAGTCCAGGAGGGCCTAATGAAAAACTGTTTTTT; CDR3 protein: CAWSPGGPNEKLFF
D gene: NA; clone size: NA; J gene: TRBJ2-1; V gene: TRBV2; CDR3 DNA: TGTGCCAGCAGTGAGTTGGTGTCGCTAGCAGGTGAGCAGTTCTTC; CDR3 protein: CASSELVSLAGEQFF
D gene: NA; clone size: few; J gene: TRBJ1-6; V gene: TRBV7-9; CDR3 DNA: TGTGCCAGCAGGTCCTCGGGCTCACCCCTCCACTTT; CDR3 protein: CASRSSGSPLHF
D gene: TRBD2; clone size: NA; J gene: TRBJ2-1; V gene: TRBV30; CDR3 DNA: TGTGCCTGGAGTGTACTGCGGACTAGCGGTTCCTACAATGAGCAGTTCTTC; CDR3 protein: CAWSVLRTSGSYNEQFF
D gene: NA; clone size: once; J gene: TRBJ2-1; V gene: TRBV7-3; CDR3 DNA: TGTGCCAGCAGCCCTAGAGACGACGGGTCCTCCTACAATGAGCAGTTCTTC; CDR3 protein: CASSPRDDGSSYNEQFF
D gene: NA; clone size: NA; J gene: TRBJ1-2; V gene: TRBV5-1; CDR3 DNA: TGCGCCAGCAGCTTGGATTCGGGCCCAGCATATGGCTACACCTTC; CDR3 protein: CASSLDSGPAYGYTF
D gene: TRBD1; clone size: NA; J gene: TRBJ2-5; V gene: TRBV13; CDR3 DNA: TGTGCCAGCAGCTTAGTAGGGGCAGGGGGCAAGGAGACCCAGTACTTC; CDR3 protein: CASSLVGAGGKETQYF
D gene: NA; clone size: once; J gene: TRBJ2-5; V gene: TRBV7-9; CDR3 DNA: TGTGCCAGCAGCTTCACAGGCGTCGGAGAGACCCAGTACTTC; CDR3 protein: CASSFTGVGETQYF
D gene: TRBD1; clone size: NA; J gene: TRBJ1-1; V gene: TRBV29-1; CDR3 DNA: TGCAGCGTTGACTCGGGACAGGGTAACACTGAAGCTTTCTTT; CDR3 protein: CSVDSGQGNTEAFF
D gene: NA; clone size: NA; J gene: TRBJ1-1; V gene: TRBV5-1; CDR3 DNA: TGCGCCAGCAGCTTGGGGCCGACGAACACTGAAGCTTTCTTT; CDR3 protein: CASSLGPTNTEAFF
D gene: TRBD2; clone size: NA; J gene: TRBJ2-1; V gene: TRBV28; CDR3 DNA: TGTGCCAGCAGTCCTTCGACTAGCGGGGGCTTCAATGAGCAGTTCTTC; CDR3 protein: CASSPSTSGGFNEQFF
D gene: TRBD1; clone size: NA; J gene: TRBJ2-7; V gene: TRBV28; CDR3 DNA: TGTGCCAGCAGACCCCAGGGGGCTTACGAGCAGTACTTC; CDR3 protein: CASRPQGAYEQYF
D gene: TRBD1; clone size: NA; J gene: TRBJ2-2; V gene: TRBV6-6; CDR3 DNA: TGTGCCAGCAGTTCAAGACAGGGCGCGAACACCGGGGAGCTGTTTTTT; CDR3 protein: CASSSRQGANTGELFF
D gene: TRBD2; clone size: NA; J gene: TRBJ2-3; V gene: TRBV7-2; CDR3 DNA: TGTGCCAGCAGCCTCCAAGCGGGAGGGGCAGATACGCAGTATTTT; CDR3 protein: CASSLQAGGADTQYF
D gene: NA; clone size: NA; J gene: TRBJ1-4; V gene: TRBV25-1; CDR3 DNA: TGTGCCAGCAGGAAGGGGGGGAATAATGAAAAACTGTTTTTT; CDR3 protein: CASRKGGNNEKLFF
D gene: NA; clone size: NA; J gene: TRBJ2-7; V gene: TRBV5-4; CDR3 DNA: TGTGCCAGCAGCCCACGACTAGTCGAGCAGTACTTC; CDR3 protein: CASSPRLVEQYF
D gene: NA; clone size: NA; J gene: TRBJ2-7; V gene: TRBV5-1; CDR3 DNA: TGCGCCAGCAGCACTAGGGGGGACTCCTACGAGCAGTACTTC; CDR3 protein: CASSTRGDSYEQYF
D gene: TRBD1; clone size: NA; J gene: TRBJ2-1; V gene: TRBV10-3; CDR3 DNA: TGTGCCATCAGAGACAGGGAAATGGGGACCTACAATGAGCAGTTCTTC; CDR3 protein: CAIRDREMGTYNEQFF
D gene: NA; clone size: NA; J gene: TRBJ1-3; V gene: TRBV7-2; CDR3 DNA: TGTGCCAGCAGCTTAGTTGGTAGCTCTGGAAACACCATATATTTT; CDR3 protein: CASSLVGSSGNTIYF
D gene: NA; clone size: NA; J gene: TRBJ2-7; V gene: TRBV4-1; CDR3 DNA: TGCGCCAGCAGCAATACAGGGAGCCTCTCCTACGAGCAGTACTTC; CDR3 protein: CASSNTGSLSYEQYF
D gene: NA; clone size: NA; J gene: TRBJ1-2; V gene: TRBV4-1; CDR3 DNA: TGCGCCAGCAGCCAGGAACGAGGGGCGGGCTATGGCTACACCTTC; CDR3 protein: CASSQERGAGYGYTF
D gene: NA; clone size: once; J gene: TRBJ2-3; V gene: TRBV14; CDR3 DNA: TGTGCCAGCAGCCAACGAGATACGCAGTATTTT; CDR3 protein: CASSQRDTQYF
D gene: NA; clone size: NA; J gene: TRBJ1-6; V gene: TRBV2; CDR3 DNA: TGTGCCAGCCTTTGGTCGGGCCCCCGAGGGAATTCACCCCTCCACTTT; CDR3 protein: CASLWSGPRGNSPLHF
D gene: TRBD1; clone size: NA; J gene: TRBJ2-7; V gene: TRBV7-6; CDR3 DNA: TGTGCCAGCAGCTTTAGGACAGGGGGCTTGAACGAGCAGTACTTC; CDR3 protein: CASSFRTGGLNEQYF
D gene: TRBD1; clone size: NA; J gene: TRBJ1-4; V gene: TRBV18; CDR3 DNA: TGTGCCAGCTCACCAAGAGGACAGGGAGGTGAAAAACTGTTTTTT; CDR3 protein: CASSPRGQGGEKLFF
D gene: NA; clone size: NA; J gene: TRBJ1-4; V gene: TRBV30; CDR3 DNA: TGTGCCTGGAGGTATCCAGGAGAAAAACTGTTTTTT; CDR3 protein: CAWRYPGEKLFF
D gene: NA; clone size: NA; J gene: TRBJ1-3; V gene: TRBV30; CDR3 DNA: TGTGCCTGGAGTGCCCCCGGGGGCACCATATATTTT; CDR3 protein: CAWSAPGGTIYF
D gene: NA; clone size: NA; J gene: TRBJ2-7; V gene: TRBV2; CDR3 DNA: TGTGCCAGCAGTGTTCAATACGAGCAGTACTTC; CDR3 protein: CASSVQYEQYF
D gene: TRBD2; clone size: once; J gene: TRBJ2-5; V gene: TRBV13; CDR3 DNA: TGTGCCAGCAGCTTTAGCGGGGGCCACCCAGAGACCCAGTACTTC; CDR3 protein: CASSFSGGHPETQYF
D gene: NA; clone size: NA; J gene: TRBJ2-3; V gene: TRBV7-2; CDR3 DNA: TGTGCCAGCAGCTTAACCCCCGGTATTGGAGATACGCAGTATTTT; CDR3 protein: CASSLTPGIGDTQYF
D gene: NA; clone size: NA; J gene: TRBJ1-1; V gene: TRBV30; CDR3 DNA: TGTGCCTGGAGTGGGGTTCGGGCTGGGGACACTGAAGCTTTCTTT; CDR3 protein: CAWSGVRAGDTEAFF
D gene: TRBD1; clone size: NA; J gene: TRBJ2-7; V gene: TRBV5-1; CDR3 DNA: TGCGCCAGCAGCAGTGGGGACAGGGTCTCCTACGAGCAGTACTTC; CDR3 protein: CASSSGDRVSYEQYF
D gene: TRBD2; clone size: once; J gene: TRBJ2-7; V gene: TRBV30; CDR3 DNA: TGTGCCTGGAGTGGTAGCGGGGGGAATCCTAACGAGCAGTACTTC; CDR3 protein: CAWSGSGGNPNEQYF